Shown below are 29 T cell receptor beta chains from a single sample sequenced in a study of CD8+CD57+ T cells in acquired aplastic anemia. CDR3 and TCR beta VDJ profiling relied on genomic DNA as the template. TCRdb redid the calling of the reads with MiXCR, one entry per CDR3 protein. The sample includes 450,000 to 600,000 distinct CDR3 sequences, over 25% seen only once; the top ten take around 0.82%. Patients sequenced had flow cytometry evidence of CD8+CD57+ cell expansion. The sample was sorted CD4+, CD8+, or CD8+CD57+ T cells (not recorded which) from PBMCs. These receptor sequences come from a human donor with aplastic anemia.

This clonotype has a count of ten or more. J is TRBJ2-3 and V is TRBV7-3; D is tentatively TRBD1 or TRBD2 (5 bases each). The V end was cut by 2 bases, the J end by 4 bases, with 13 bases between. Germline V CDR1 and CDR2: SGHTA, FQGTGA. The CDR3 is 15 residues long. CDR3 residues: CASSLEGRGADTQYF. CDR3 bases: TGTGCCAGCAGCTTAGAGGGGAGAGGGGCAGATACGCAGTATTTT.

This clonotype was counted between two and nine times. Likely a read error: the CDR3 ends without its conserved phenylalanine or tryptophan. In nucleotides, the CDR3 is TGTGCCAGCAGTCTGGGACTAGCCCCCGATACGCAGTATCTT. This codes for CASSLGLAPDTQYL. The J gene is TRBJ2-3, the V gene TRBV25-1, with 9 bases aligning to TRBD2. The CDR3 totals 14 residues. Trimming removed 5 bases from V and 6 bases from J; junction bases left unmatched: 6. Germline loops: CDR1 MGHDK, CDR2 SYGVNS.

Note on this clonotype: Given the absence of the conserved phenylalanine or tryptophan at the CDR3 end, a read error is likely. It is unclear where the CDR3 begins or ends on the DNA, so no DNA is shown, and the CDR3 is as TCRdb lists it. The CDR3 sequence is CASSEAPRDRNLYL. V usage is TRBV2 and J usage is TRBJ2-7; TRBD1, the D gene given by the table, was not confirmed from the DNA. 14 amino acids form the CDR3, both terminal residues included. The germline V gene encodes CDR1 SNHLY and CDR2 FYNNEI.

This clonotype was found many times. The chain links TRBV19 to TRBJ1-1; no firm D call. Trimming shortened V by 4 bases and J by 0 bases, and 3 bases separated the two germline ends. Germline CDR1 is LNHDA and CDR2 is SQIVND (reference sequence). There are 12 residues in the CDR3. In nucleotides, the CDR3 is TGTGCCAGTAGTACCCTGAACACTGAAGCTTTCTTT. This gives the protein CASSTLNTEAFF.

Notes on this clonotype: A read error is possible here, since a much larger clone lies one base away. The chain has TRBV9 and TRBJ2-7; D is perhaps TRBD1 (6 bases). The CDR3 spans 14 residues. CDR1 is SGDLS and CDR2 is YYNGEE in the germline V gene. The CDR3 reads CTSSVAAGDYEQYF. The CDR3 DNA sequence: TGTACCAGCAGCGTAGCCGCAGGGGACTACGAGCAGTACTTC.

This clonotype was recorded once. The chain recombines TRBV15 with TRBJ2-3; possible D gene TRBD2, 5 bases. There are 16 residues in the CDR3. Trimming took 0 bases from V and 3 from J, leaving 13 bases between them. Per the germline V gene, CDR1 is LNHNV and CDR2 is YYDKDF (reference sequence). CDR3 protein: CATSRDRPGGTDTQYF. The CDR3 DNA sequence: TGTGCCACCAGCAGAGATCGGCCCGGCGGGACAGATACGCAGTATTTT.

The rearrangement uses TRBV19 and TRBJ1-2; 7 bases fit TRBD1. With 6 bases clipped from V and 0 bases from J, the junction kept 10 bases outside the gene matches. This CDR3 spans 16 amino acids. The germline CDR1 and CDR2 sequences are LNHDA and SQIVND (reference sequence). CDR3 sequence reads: CASSGTAEYTNYGYTF. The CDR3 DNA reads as TGTGCCAGTAGCGGGACAGCGGAATATACTAACTATGGCTACACCTTC.

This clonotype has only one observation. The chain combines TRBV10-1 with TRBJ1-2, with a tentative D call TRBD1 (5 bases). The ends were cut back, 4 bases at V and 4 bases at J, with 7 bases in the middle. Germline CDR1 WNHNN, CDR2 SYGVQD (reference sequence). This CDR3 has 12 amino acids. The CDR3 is CASSGGLYGYTF. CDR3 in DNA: TGCGCCAGCAGTGGGGGACTCTATGGCTACACCTTC.

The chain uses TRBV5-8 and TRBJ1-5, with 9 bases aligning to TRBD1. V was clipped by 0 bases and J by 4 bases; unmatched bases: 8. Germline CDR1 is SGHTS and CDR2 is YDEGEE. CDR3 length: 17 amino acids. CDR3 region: CASSLVWGTGSNQPQHF. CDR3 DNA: TGTGCCAGCAGCTTGGTTTGGGGGACAGGGAGTAATCAGCCCCAGCATTTT. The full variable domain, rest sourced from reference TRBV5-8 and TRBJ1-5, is EAGVTQSPTHLIKTRGQQATLRCSPISGHTSVYWYQQALGLGLQFLLWYDEGEERNRGNFPPRFSGRQFPNYSSELNVNALELEDSALYLCASSLVWGTGSNQPQHFGDGTRLSIL.

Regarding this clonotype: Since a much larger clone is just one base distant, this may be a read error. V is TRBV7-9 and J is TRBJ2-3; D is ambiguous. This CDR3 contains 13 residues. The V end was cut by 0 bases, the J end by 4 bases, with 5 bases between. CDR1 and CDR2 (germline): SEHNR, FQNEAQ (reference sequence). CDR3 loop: CASSLASPDTQYF. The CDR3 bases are TGTGCCAGCAGCTTAGCTAGCCCAGATACGCAGTATTTT.

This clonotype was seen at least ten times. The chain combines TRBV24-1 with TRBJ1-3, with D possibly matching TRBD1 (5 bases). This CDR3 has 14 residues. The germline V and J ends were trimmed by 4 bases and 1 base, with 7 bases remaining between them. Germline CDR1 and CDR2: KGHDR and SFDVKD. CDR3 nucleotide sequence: TGTGCCACCAGTGACGCAGGGTCTGGAAACACCATATATTTT. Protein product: CATSDAGSGNTIYF.

The CDR3 nucleotides are TGTGCCAGCAGCTACTATGGGCTATCCGACACCGGGGAGCTGTTTTTT. Its protein product is CASSYYGLSDTGELFF. The V call is TRBV11-1, the J call TRBJ2-2; no definite D call. The CDR3 sequence is 16 residues long. V lost 4 bases and J 3 bases, leaving 15 bases between the germline ends. The germline V gene has CDR1 SGHAT and CDR2 FQDESV (reference sequence).

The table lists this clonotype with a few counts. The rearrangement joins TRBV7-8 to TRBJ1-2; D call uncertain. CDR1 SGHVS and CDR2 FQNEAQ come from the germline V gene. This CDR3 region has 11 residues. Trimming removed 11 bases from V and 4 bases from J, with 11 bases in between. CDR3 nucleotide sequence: TGTGCCTGGAGTGCCGTCTATGGCTACACCTTC. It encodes CAWSAVYGYTF. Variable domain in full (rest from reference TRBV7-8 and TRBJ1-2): GAGVSQSPRYKVAKRGQDVALRCDPISGHVSLFWYQQALGQGPEFLTYFQNEAQLDKSGLPSDRFFAERPEGSVSTLKIQRTQQEDSAVYLCAWSAVYGYTFGSGTRLTVV.

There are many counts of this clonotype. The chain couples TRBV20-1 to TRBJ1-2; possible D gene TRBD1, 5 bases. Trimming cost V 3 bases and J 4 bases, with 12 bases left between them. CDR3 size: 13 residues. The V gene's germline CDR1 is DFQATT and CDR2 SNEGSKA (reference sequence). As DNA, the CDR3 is TGCAGTGCTAGCGTCCGGGGGGGCTATGGCTACACCTTC. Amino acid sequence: CSASVRGGYGYTF.

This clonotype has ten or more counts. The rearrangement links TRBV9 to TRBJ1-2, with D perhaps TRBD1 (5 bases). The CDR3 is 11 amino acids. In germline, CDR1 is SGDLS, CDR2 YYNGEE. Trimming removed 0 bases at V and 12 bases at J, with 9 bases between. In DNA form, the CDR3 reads TGTGCCAGCAGCGTAGAAGGGACCCACACCTTC. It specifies CASSVEGTHTF.

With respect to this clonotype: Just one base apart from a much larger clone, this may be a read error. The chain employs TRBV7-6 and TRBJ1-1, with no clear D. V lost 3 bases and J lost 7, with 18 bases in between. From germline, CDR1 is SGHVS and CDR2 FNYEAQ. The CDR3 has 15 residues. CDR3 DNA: TGTGCCAGCAGCTTTAGGAGTAACGGAGCCATTGAAGCTTTCTTT. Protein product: CASSFRSNGAIEAFF. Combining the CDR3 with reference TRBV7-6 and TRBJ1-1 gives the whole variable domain GAGVSQSPRYKVTKRGQDVALRCDPISGHVSLYWYRQALGQGPEFLTYFNYEAQQDKSGLPNDRFSAERPEGSISTLTIQRTEQRDSAMYRCASSFRSNGAIEAFFGQGTRLTVV.

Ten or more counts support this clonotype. The CDR3 is CASWTGVYNSPLHF. CDR3 DNA: TGTGCCAGTTGGACAGGTGTCTATAATTCACCCCTCCACTTT. This chain joins TRBV19 and TRBJ1-6, with TRBD1 matching over 7 bases. The CDR3 covers 14 residues. V shed 8 bases and J 3 bases; nucleotides not matched to a gene: 4. Germline V gene lookup returns CDR1 LNHDA and CDR2 SQIVND (reference sequence).

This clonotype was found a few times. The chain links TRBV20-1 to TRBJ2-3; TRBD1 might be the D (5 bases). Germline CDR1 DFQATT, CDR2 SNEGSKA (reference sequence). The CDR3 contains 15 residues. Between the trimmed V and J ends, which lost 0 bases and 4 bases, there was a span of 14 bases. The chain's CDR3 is CSARDGIRVSDTQYF. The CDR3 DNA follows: TGCAGTGCTAGAGACGGAATCAGGGTATCAGATACGCAGTATTTT.

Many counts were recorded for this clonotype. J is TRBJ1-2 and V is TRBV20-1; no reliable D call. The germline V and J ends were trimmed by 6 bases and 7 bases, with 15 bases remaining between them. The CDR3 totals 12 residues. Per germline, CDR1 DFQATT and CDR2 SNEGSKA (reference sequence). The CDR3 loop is CSAEKREAGYTF. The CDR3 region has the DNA TGCAGTGCCGAGAAAAGGGAAGCTGGCTACACCTTC.

The CDR3 nucleotides read TGTGCCATCAGTGAGTCGGGGACAGGGGGGTCCTACGAGCAGTACTTC. It is translated as CAISESGTGGSYEQYF. V usage is TRBV10-3 and J usage is TRBJ2-7, with 11 bases that match TRBD1. V lost 0 bases to trimming and J lost 1 base; unmatched junction nucleotides: 2. The CDR3 spans 16 residues. Germline-derived CDR1 and CDR2 are ENHRY and SYGVKD.

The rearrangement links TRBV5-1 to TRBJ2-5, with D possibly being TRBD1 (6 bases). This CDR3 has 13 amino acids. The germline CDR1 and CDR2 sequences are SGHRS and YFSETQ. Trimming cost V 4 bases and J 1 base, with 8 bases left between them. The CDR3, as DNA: TGCGCCAGCAGCAAGACAGGCCAAGAGACCCAGTACTTC. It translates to CASSKTGQETQYF.

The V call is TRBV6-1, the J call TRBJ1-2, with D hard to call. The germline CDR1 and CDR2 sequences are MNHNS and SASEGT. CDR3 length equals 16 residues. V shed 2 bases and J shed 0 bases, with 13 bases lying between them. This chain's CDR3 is CASSELAGPPNYGYTF. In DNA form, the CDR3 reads TGTGCCAGCAGTGAATTGGCAGGCCCCCCTAACTATGGCTACACCTTC.

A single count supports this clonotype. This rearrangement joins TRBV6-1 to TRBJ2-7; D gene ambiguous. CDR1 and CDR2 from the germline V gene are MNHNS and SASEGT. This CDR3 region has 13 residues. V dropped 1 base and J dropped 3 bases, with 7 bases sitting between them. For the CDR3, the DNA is TGTGCCAGCAGTGAAGTAGGGCTCTACGAGCAGTACTTC. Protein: CASSEVGLYEQYF.

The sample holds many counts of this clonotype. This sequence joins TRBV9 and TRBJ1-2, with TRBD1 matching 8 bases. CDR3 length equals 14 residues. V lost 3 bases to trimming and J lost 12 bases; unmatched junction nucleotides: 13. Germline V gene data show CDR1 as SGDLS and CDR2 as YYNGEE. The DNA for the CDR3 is TGTGCCAGCAGCGATGCCTCGGGACAGGCAAGGAACACCTTC. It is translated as CASSDASGQARNTF.

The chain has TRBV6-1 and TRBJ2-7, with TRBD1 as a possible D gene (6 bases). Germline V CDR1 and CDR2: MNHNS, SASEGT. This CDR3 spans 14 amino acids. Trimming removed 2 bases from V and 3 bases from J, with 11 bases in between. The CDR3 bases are TGTGCCAGCAGTGAATTACTCAGGGGCTACGAGCAGTACTTC. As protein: CASSELLRGYEQYF.

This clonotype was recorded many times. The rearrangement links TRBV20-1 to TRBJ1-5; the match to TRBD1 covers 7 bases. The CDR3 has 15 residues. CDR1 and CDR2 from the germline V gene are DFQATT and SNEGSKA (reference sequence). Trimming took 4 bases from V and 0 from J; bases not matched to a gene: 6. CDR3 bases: TGCAGTGCTACAAGGGACAGTAATAGCAATCAGCCCCAGCATTTT. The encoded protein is CSATRDSNSNQPQHF.

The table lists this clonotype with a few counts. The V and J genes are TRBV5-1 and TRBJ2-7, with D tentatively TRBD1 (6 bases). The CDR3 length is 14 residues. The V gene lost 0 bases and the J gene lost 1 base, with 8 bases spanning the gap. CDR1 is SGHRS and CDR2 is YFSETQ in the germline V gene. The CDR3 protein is CASSLDRESYEQYF. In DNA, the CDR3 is TGCGCCAGCAGCTTGGACAGGGAGTCCTACGAGCAGTACTTC.

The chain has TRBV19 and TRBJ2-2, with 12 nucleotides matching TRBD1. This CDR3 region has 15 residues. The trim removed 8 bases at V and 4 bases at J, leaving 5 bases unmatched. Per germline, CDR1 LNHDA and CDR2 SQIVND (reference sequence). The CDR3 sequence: CASGVGQGATGELFF. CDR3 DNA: TGTGCCAGTGGGGTGGGACAGGGGGCCACCGGGGAGCTGTTTTTT.

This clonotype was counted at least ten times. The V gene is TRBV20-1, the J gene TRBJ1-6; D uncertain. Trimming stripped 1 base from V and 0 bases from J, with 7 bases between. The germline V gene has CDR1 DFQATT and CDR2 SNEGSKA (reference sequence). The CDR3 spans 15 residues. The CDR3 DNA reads TGCAGTGCTAGAGTTCCCAGCTCCTATAATTCACCCCTCCACTTT. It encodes CSARVPSSYNSPLHF.